The sequence of this TCR beta chain was determined in a study of blood T cell repertoires in COVID-19. The wider study: Acute and convalescent COVID-19 specimens originated in the United States, Italy and Spain. From T cells, B-cell-depleted T cells, or PBMCs came the material, which was cDNA or gDNA.

The V gene's germline CDR1 is KGHDR and CDR2 SFDVKD. V was shortened by 5 bases and J by 2 bases, with 17 bases between the two germline ends. The CDR3 runs to 16 residues. How the authors handled the data: Researchers report that nucleated cell counts were estimated from reference gene primer amplification. TCRdb keeps only in-frame clones here, not all; method: immunoSEQ multiplex PCR. The V and J calls and the clone size are those of that table, but D and trimming were determined from the DNA. The sample lists fewer than 250,000 clones, roughly four fifths occurring once. Living in under 30 US areas, the participants were between roughly 18 and 95 years of age.

The origin of this receptor is a woman aged 40 to 50 who had been exposed to COVID-19. Source material: PBMCs or T cells enriched from blood (not recorded which). J is TRBJ2-5 and V is TRBV24-1; D perhaps matches TRBD1 (6 bases). The CDR3 here is CATSGSRQVRQETQYF. In nucleotides, the CDR3 is TGTGCCACCAGTGGGAGCCGACAGGTCCGACAAGAGACCCAGTACTTC.